The 2 T cell receptor beta chains given below trace back to one sample, sequenced in a study of long-term antiretroviral therapy in people with HIV. Run at survey level, the immunoSEQ assay was version v3.0. Repertoires were generated with immunoSEQ multiplex PCR, while TCRdb's copy carries only in-frame clones and drops some. The profile shows tens of thousands of clones, 70% to 90% of them singletons. This specimen was unsorted PBMCs, taken approximately 4.8 years after starting antiretroviral therapy. The receptors derive from a man aged 35 to 55 with HIV.

V usage is TRBV15 and J usage is TRBJ2-1, with TRBD2 matching 14 bases. Germline-derived CDR1 and CDR2 are LNHNV and YYDKDF (reference sequence). After removal of 0 bases from V and 7 bases from J, the junction contained 8 bases not matched to a gene. The CDR3 totals 18 residues. CDR3 amino acids: CATSRDGGGLAGENEQFF. The CDR3 bases are TGTGCCACCAGCAGAGATGGAGGGGGACTAGCGGGAGAGAATGAGCAGTTCTTC.

This chain links TRBV5-1 with TRBJ1-3, with 7 bases matching TRBD1. From germline, CDR1 is SGHRS and CDR2 YFSETQ. CDR3 size: 14 residues. V shed 4 bases, J shed 4 bases, and the junction held 5 bases outside the gene matches. The CDR3 here is CASSMTGTGNTIYF. In DNA form, the CDR3 reads TGCGCCAGCAGCATGACAGGGACAGGAAACACCATATATTTT.